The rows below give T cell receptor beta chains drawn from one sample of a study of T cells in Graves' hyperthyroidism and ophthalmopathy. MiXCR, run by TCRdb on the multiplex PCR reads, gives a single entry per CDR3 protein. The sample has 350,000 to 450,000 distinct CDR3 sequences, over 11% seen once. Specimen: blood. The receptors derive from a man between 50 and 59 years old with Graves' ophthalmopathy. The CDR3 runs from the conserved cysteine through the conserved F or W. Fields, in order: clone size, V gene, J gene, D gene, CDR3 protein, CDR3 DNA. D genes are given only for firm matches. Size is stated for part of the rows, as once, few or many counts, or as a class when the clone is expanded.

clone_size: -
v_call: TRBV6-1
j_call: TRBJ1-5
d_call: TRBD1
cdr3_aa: CASIPGWTGSNQPQHF
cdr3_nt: TGTGCCAGCATTCCCGGCTGGACAGGGAGCAATCAGCCCCAGCATTTT

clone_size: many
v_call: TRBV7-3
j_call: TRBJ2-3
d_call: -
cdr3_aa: CASSSDRSYTDTQYF
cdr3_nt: TGTGCCAGCAGCTCTGACAGAAGTTACACAGATACGCAGTATTTT

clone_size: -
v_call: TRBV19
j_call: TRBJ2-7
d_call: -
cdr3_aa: CASSIGAAPREQYF
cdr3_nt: TGTGCCAGTAGTATTGGGGCGGCACCGCGAGAGCAGTACTTC

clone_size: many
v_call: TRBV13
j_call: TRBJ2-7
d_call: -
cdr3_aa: CASSLGHLGAKQYF
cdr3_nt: TGTGCCAGCAGCTTAGGCCATCTAGGAGCCAAGCAGTACTTC

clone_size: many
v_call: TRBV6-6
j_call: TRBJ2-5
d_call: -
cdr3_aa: CASSYVLGETQYF
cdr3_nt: TGTGCCAGCAGTTACGTTTTGGGAGAGACCCAGTACTTC

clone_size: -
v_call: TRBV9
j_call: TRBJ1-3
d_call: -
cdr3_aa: CASSVDGSSGNTIYF
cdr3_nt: TGTGCCAGCAGCGTAGACGGGAGCTCTGGAAACACCATATATTTT

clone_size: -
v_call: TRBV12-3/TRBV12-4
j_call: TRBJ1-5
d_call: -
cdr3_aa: CASRMTEKLPQHF
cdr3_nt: TGTGCCAGCAGGATGACAGAGAAATTGCCCCAGCATTTT

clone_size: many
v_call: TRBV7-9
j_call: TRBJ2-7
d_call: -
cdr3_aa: CASSFSPPYEQYF
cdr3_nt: TGTGCCAGCAGCTTTTCCCCCCCCTACGAGCAGTACTTC

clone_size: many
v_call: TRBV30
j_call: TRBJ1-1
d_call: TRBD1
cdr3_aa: CAWIRQGWGGNTEAFF
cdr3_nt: TGTGCCTGGATCCGACAGGGATGGGGCGGGAACACTGAAGCTTTCTTT

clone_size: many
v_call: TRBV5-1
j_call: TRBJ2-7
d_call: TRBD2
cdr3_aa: CASSLAGTGGPVEQYF
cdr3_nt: TGCGCCAGCAGCTTGGCCGGTACGGGAGGGCCGGTCGAGCAGTACTTC

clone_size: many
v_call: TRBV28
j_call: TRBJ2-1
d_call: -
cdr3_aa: CASSLPGAYNEQFF
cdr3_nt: TGTGCCAGCAGTCTCCCCGGGGCTTACAATGAGCAGTTCTTC

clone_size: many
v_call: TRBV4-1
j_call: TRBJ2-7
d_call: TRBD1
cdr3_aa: CASSHSGQGARYEQYF
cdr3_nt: TGCGCCAGCAGCCACTCTGGACAGGGGGCGCGGTACGAGCAGTACTTC

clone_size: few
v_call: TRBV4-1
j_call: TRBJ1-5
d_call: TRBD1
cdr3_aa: CASSQAAQGLSQPQHF
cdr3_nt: TGCGCCAGCAGCCAAGCCGCACAGGGGTTGAGTCAGCCCCAGCATTTT

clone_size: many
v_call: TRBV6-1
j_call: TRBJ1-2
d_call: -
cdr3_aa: CASSSPRENGYTF
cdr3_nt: TGTGCCAGCAGTTCCCCCAGGGAGAATGGCTACACCTTC

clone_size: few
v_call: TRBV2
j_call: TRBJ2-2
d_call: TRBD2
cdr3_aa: CASSAGLAGLGELFF
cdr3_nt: TGTGCCAGCAGTGCCGGACTAGCGGGACTCGGGGAGCTGTTTTTT

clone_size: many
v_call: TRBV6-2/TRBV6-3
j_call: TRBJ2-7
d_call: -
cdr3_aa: CASSSARLYEQYF
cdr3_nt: TGTGCCAGCAGTTCAGCCCGGCTCTACGAGCAGTACTTC

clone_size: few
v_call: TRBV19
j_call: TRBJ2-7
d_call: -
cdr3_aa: CASSLGAGLYEQYF
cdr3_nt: TGTGCCAGTAGTTTAGGTGCGGGGCTGTACGAGCAGTACTTC

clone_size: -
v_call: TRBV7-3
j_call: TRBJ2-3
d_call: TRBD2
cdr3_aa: CARRTSGSGDTQYF
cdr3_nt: TGTGCCCGGCGGACTAGCGGGAGTGGAGATACGCAGTATTTT

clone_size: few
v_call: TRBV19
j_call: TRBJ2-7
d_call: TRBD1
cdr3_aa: CASSIGQGDEQYF
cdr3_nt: TGTGCCAGTAGTATAGGACAGGGGGACGAGCAGTACTTC

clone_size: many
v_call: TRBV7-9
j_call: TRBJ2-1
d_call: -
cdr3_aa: CASSLGRGQFF
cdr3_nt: TGTGCCAGCAGCTTAGGGCGGGGGCAGTTCTTC

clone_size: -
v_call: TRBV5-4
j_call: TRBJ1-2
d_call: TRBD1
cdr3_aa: CASSQRTGPANYGYTF
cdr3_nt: TGTGCCAGCAGCCAACGGACAGGCCCAGCTAACTATGGCTACACCTTC

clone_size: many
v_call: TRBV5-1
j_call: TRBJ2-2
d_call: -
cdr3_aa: CASSLTQGAGELFF
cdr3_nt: TGCGCCAGCAGCTTGACACAGGGAGCCGGGGAGCTGTTTTTT

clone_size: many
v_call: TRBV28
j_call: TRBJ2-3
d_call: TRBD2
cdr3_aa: CASSSPIGGLAGGKTDTQYF
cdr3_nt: TGTGCCAGCAGTTCCCCCATTGGAGGACTAGCGGGAGGAAAGACAGATACGCAGTATTTT

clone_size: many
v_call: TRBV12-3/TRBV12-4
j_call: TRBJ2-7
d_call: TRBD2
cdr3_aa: CASSFRLADEQYF
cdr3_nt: TGTGCCAGCAGTTTTCGACTAGCGGACGAGCAGTACTTC

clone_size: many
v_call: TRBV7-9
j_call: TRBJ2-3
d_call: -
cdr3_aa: CASSFGQGTDTQYF
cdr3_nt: TGTGCCAGCAGCTTTGGGCAGGGCACAGATACGCAGTATTTT

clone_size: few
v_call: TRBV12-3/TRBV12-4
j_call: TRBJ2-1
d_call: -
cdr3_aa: CASSFGPPTGYNEQFF
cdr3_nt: TGTGCCAGCAGTTTCGGCCCGCCTACTGGCTACAATGAGCAGTTCTTC

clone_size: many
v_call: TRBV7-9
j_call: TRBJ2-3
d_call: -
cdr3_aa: CASSFLATTSTDTQYF
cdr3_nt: TGTGCCAGCAGCTTTCTGGCTACGACTAGCACAGATACGCAGTATTTT

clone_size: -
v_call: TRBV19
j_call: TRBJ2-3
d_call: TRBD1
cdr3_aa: CASSDTGDFTDTQYF
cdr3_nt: TGTGCCAGTAGCGATACAGGGGATTTCACAGATACGCAGTATTTT

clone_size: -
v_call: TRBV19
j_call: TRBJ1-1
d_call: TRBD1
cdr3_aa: CASRKDRDTEAFF
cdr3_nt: TGTGCCAGTAGAAAGGACAGGGACACTGAAGCTTTCTTT

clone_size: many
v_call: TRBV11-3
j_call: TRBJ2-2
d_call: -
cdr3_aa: CASSLGRVLNTGELFF
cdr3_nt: TGTGCCAGCAGCTTAGGCAGGGTTCTCAACACCGGGGAGCTGTTTTTT

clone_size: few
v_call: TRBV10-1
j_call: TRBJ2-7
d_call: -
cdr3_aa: CASSERGGEQYF
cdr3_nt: TGCGCCAGCAGTGAGAGAGGGGGCGAGCAGTACTTC

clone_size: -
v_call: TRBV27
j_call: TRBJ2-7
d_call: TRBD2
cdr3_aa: CASSTGTSVIQQYF
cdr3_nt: TGTGCCAGCAGTACCGGGACTAGCGTGATCCAGCAGTACTTC

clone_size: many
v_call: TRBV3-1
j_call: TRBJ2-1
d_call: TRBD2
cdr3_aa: CASSPTTSGNNEQFF
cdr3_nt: TGTGCCAGCAGCCCTACGACTAGCGGGAACAATGAGCAGTTCTTC

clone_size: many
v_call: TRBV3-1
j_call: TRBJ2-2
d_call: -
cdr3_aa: CASRSGPSRRGPQELFF
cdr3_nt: TGTGCCAGCAGGTCCGGGCCCTCGAGGCGGGGCCCCCAGGAGCTGTTTTTT

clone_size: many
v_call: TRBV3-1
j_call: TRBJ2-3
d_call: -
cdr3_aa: CASSLQGSADTQYF
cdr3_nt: TGTGCCAGCAGCCTCCAGGGGTCGGCAGATACGCAGTATTTT

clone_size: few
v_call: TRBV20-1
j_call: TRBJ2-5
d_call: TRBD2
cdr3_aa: CSAPTCASGRSWYETQYF
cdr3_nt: TGCAGTGCTCCGACTTGCGCTAGCGGGAGGTCTTGGTATGAGACCCAGTACTTC

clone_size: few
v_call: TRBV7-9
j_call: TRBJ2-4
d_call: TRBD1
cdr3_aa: CASSPGTGAKNIQYF
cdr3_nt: TGTGCCAGCAGCCCCGGGACAGGGGCCAAAAACATTCAGTACTTC

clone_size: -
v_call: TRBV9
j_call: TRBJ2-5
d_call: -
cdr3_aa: CASSNRGGVGVVETQYF
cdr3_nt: TGTGCCAGCAGCAACCGAGGGGGGGTGGGGGTCGTGGAGACCCAGTACTTC

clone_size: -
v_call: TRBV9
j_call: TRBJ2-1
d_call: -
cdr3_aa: CASSPFRASEGNEQFF
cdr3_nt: TGTGCCAGCAGCCCATTCCGGGCTAGCGAAGGGAATGAGCAGTTCTTC

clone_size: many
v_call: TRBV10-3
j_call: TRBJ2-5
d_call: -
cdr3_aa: CAISAQGSQETQYF
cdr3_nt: TGTGCCATCAGCGCTCAGGGGTCCCAAGAGACCCAGTACTTC

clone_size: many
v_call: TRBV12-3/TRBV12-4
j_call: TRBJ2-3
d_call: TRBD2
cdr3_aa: CASSNSGLASTDTQYF
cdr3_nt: TGTGCCAGCAGCAATTCGGGACTAGCGAGCACAGATACGCAGTATTTT

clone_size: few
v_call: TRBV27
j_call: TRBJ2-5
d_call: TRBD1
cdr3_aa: CASSPDRGPWTQYF
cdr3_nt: TGTGCCAGCAGTCCGGACAGGGGGCCTTGGACCCAGTACTTC

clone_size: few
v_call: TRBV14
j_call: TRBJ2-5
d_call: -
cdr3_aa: CASSHGRNWETQYF
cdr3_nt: TGTGCCAGCAGCCATGGACGGAACTGGGAGACCCAGTACTTC

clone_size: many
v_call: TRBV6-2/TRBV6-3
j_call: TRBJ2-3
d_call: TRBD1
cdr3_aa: CATEAGGFTDTQYF
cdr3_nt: TGTGCCACCGAGGCAGGGGGTTTCACAGATACGCAGTATTTT

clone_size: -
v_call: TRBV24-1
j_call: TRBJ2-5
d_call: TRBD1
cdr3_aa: CATSALDRGLQETQYF
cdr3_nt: TGTGCCACCAGTGCCTTGGACAGGGGCCTCCAAGAGACCCAGTACTTC

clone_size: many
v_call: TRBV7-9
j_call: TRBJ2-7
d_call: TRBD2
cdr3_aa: CASSLGEGPYEQYF
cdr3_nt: TGTGCCAGCAGCTTAGGGGAGGGCCCCTACGAGCAGTACTTC

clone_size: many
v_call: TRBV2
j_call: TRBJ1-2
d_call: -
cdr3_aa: CASSAVAGFYGYTF
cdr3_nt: TGTGCCAGCAGTGCTGTGGCAGGGTTTTATGGCTACACCTTC

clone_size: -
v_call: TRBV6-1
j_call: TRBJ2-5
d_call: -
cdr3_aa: CASSKTRVETQYF
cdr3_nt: TGTGCCAGCAGTAAAACTAGAGTCGAGACCCAGTACTTC

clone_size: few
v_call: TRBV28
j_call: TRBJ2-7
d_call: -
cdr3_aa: CASSLSASEQYF
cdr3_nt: TGTGCCAGCAGTTTATCAGCAAGCGAGCAGTACTTC

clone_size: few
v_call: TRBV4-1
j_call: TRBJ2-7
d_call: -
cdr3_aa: CASSPNFYEQYF
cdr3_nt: TGCGCCAGCAGCCCCAACTTCTACGAGCAGTACTTC

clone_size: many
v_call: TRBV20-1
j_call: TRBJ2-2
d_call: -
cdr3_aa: CSARGHRVAGELFF
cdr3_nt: TGCAGTGCTAGAGGCCACAGGGTGGCCGGGGAGCTGTTTTTT

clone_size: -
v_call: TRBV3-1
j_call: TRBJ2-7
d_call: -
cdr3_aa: CASSHLGSYEQYF
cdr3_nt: TGTGCCAGCAGCCATCTCGGGAGCTACGAGCAGTACTTC

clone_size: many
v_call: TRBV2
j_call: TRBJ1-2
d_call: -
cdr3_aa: CATKLEVGGYYGYTF
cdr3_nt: TGTGCCACCAAGCTTGAGGTCGGGGGCTACTATGGCTACACCTTC

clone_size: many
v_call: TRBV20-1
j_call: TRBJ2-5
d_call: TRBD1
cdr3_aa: CSAYDRAHGGQETQYF
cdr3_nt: TGCAGTGCTTACGACAGGGCACACGGCGGTCAAGAGACCCAGTACTTC

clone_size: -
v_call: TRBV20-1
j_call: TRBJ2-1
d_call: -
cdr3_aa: CSASGSALVNEQFF
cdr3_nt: TGCAGTGCTAGTGGCAGCGCATTAGTCAATGAGCAGTTCTTC